The 25 T cell receptor beta chains below come from one sample, sequenced in a study of human T cells and chemical hapten exposure. TCRdb analysed the RACE reads with MiXCR anew, one entry per CDR3 protein. The repertoire holds 90,000 to 140,000 distinct CDR3 sequences, with less than 45% as singletons. Time point denoted: patch test 3, about 24 weeks after DPC sensitization. Treatment given: therapeutic diphenylcyclopropenone sensitization with weekly scalp DPC. The sample was whole blood, taken in connection with sensitization to the hapten diphenylcyclopropenone (DPC). These receptors were collected from a man aged 35 to 55 with alopecia areata. Some clones in this sample may be carry-over from other donors' samples.

The V and J genes are TRBV20-1 and TRBJ2-3, with a weak D call TRBD2 (7 bases). The CDR3 spans 15 residues. Germline values: CDR1 DFQATT, CDR2 SNEGSKA (reference sequence). V lost 0 bases and J 1 base, leaving 11 bases between the germline ends. The CDR3 sequence: CSARDGGRGTDTQYF. DNA for the CDR3: TGCAGTGCTAGAGACGGGGGGCGCGGCACAGATACGCAGTATTTT.

This clonotype appeared a few times. CDR3 region: CAIKGQGTETQYF. Written as DNA, the CDR3 is TGTGCCATCAAGGGACAGGGGACGGAGACCCAGTACTTC. The chain recombines TRBV10-3 with TRBJ2-5; the match to TRBD1 covers 10 bases. V trimming: 7 bases; J trimming: 5 bases; junction bases outside the gene matches: 4. CDR1 ENHRY and CDR2 SYGVKD come from the germline V gene. The CDR3 covers 13 residues.

The chain recombines TRBV14 with TRBJ2-7; D may be TRBD1 or TRBD2 (5 bases each). The CDR3 has 14 residues. Germline loops: CDR1 SGHDN, CDR2 FVKESK. V was clipped by 4 bases and J by 7 bases, with 17 bases between them. The CDR3 nucleotides are TGTGCCAGCAGCCGAACGTCCGGGGCCTGGGAGCAGTACTTC. Protein product: CASSRTSGAWEQYF. Complete variable domain (other parts from reference TRBV14 and TRBJ2-7): EAGVTQFPSHSVIEKGQTVTLRCDPISGHDNLYWYRRVMGKEIKFLLHFVKESKQDESGMPNNRFLAERTGGTYSTLKVQPAELEDSGVYFCASSRTSGAWEQYFGPGTRLTVT.

The V call is TRBV2, the J call TRBJ2-5, with D tentatively TRBD2 (6 bases). The CDR3 is made up of 13 amino acids. The germline V gene has CDR1 SNHLY and CDR2 FYNNEI. Trimming pared 8 bases from V and 4 bases from J, leaving 14 bases between. This chain's CDR3 is CASRIGGSETQYF. The CDR3 bases are TGTGCCAGCCGGATCGGGGGTTCAGAGACCCAGTACTTC.

The V gene is TRBV28, the J gene TRBJ2-5; 9 positions agree with TRBD2. The J segment lost 5 bases and the V segment lost 5 bases, leaving 9 bases of the junction unmatched. The CDR3 is 15 amino acids. Germline V gene data show CDR1 as MDHEN and CDR2 as SYDVKM. CDR3 sequence (DNA): TGTGCCAGCAGTCCAAGTGGTAGCGGGAGCGAGACCCAGTACTTC. This encodes CASSPSGSGSETQYF.

The rearrangement uses TRBV20-1 and TRBJ2-1, with D possibly TRBD2 on 5 matching bases. This CDR3 is 14 amino acids long. The germline V gene has CDR1 DFQATT and CDR2 SNEGSKA (reference sequence). The V and J ends lost 1 base and 4 bases respectively, with 11 bases between them. The CDR3 region is CSARGGGPYNEQFF. DNA for the CDR3: TGCAGTGCTAGAGGTGGCGGGCCTTACAATGAGCAGTTCTTC.

V is TRBV5-4 and J is TRBJ2-5; TRBD2 agrees at 15 bases. The germline V gene encodes CDR1 SGHNT and CDR2 YYREEE (reference sequence). With V trimmed by 0 bases and J by 4 bases, 7 bases remained unmatched. The CDR3 is 18 residues long. The CDR3 loop reads CASSLGRTSGRDPETQYF. CDR3 nucleotides: TGTGCCAGCAGCTTGGGGAGGACTAGCGGGAGGGATCCAGAGACCCAGTACTTC.

The DNA for the CDR3 is TGTGCCAGCAGCTTAGAATTCGCGGATGAAAAACTGTTTTTT. Its protein is CASSLEFADEKLFF. The chain employs TRBV7-9 and TRBJ1-4; D is unresolved. Germline-derived CDR1 and CDR2 are SEHNR and FQNEAQ (reference sequence). This CDR3 has 14 amino acids. With 1 base removed from V and 6 bases from J, the gap between germline ends came to 9 bases. Together with reference TRBV7-9 and TRBJ1-4, the CDR3 gives the full variable domain: DTGVSQNPRHKITKRGQNVTFRCDPISEHNRLYWYRQTLGQGPEFLTYFQNEAQLEKSRLLSDRFSAERPKGSFSTLEIQRTEQGDSAMYLCASSLEFADEKLFFGSGTQLSVL.

The chain is built from TRBV30 and TRBJ1-2; D is perhaps TRBD1 (5 bases). Germline V lookup: CDR1 GTSNPN, CDR2 SVGIG (reference sequence). The length of the CDR3 is 17 residues. Trimming pared 0 bases from V and 5 bases from J, leaving 22 bases between. The CDR3, as DNA: TGTGCCTGGAGTGTATTCCCGAGGAGGACGAGGGGATATGGCTACACCTTC. This codes for CAWSVFPRRTRGYGYTF.

This clonotype was counted a single time. The genes are TRBV6-5 and TRBJ1-5; possible D gene TRBD1, 6 bases. Germline V gives CDR1 MNHEY, CDR2 SVGAGI. CDR3 length: 16 residues. V was shortened by 2 bases and J by 1 base, with 12 bases between the two germline ends. Written as DNA, the CDR3 is TGTGCCAGCAGTTACGGGACACCCGTCAGCAATCAGCCCCAGCATTTT. Its translation is CASSYGTPVSNQPQHF.

In its sample, this clonotype was seen many times. The chain recombines TRBV7-2 with TRBJ2-6; no reliable D call. The CDR3 contains 14 residues. V was shortened by 1 base and J by 3 bases, with 4 bases between the two germline ends. CDR1 SGHTA and CDR2 FQGNSA come from the germline V gene. In DNA form, the CDR3 reads TGTGCCAGCAGCTTAGGCAGTGGGGCCAACGTCCTGACTTTC. Amino acid sequence: CASSLGSGANVLTF.

The chain uses TRBV28 and TRBJ2-2; D not certain. The CDR3 is 15 residues long. Germline-derived CDR1 and CDR2 are MDHEN and SYDVKM. Trimming cost V 4 bases and J 3 bases, with 12 bases left between them. The CDR3 reads CASSWAHGDTGELFF. The CDR3 bases are TGTGCCAGCAGTTGGGCCCATGGGGACACCGGGGAGCTGTTTTTT.

The CDR3 reads CASSLSGANQPQHF. The CDR3 DNA reads TGTGCCAGCAGTTTAAGTGGGGCAAATCAGCCCCAGCATTTT. The chain carries TRBV27 and TRBJ1-5, with D possibly matching TRBD1 (5 bases). CDR1 MNHEY and CDR2 SMNVEV come from the germline V gene (reference sequence). There are 14 residues in the CDR3. The ends were cut back, 2 bases at V and 4 bases at J, with 9 bases in the middle.

V usage is TRBV14 and J usage is TRBJ1-2, with TRBD1 identical over 7 bases. With V trimmed by 3 bases and J by 4 bases, 5 bases remained unmatched. Germline V gene data show CDR1 as SGHDN and CDR2 as FVKESK. The CDR3 covers 14 residues. CDR3 sequence (DNA): TGTGCCAGCAGCCAGTCAGGGGGAGCCTATGGCTACACCTTC. Translated, it gives CASSQSGGAYGYTF. The complete variable domain, with remaining parts taken from reference TRBV14 and TRBJ1-2, reads EAGVTQFPSHSVIEKGQTVTLRCDPISGHDNLYWYRRVMGKEIKFLLHFVKESKQDESGMPNNRFLAERTGGTYSTLKVQPAELEDSGVYFCASSQSGGAYGYTFGSGTRLTVV.

The V and J genes are TRBV6-2 or TRBV6-3 and TRBJ2-2, with a tentative D call TRBD2 (5 bases). This CDR3 spans 13 amino acids. The ends were cut back, 9 bases at V and 7 bases at J, with 15 bases in the middle. Germline CDR1 reads MNHEY; CDR2 reads SVGEGT. The CDR3 coding sequence is TGTGCCAGTGGTTCGCTCCGGGGCGGGGAGCTGTTTTTT. This codes for CASGSLRGGELFF.

This clonotype was observed a handful of times. V usage is TRBV12-3 or TRBV12-4 and J usage is TRBJ2-3; 11 nucleotides align to TRBD2. The trim removed 6 bases at V and 2 bases at J, leaving 16 bases unmatched. This CDR3 comprises 19 residues. The CDR3 DNA reads TGTGCCAGCAGCCTAGGACTAGCGGGCGTTCTGTTACACACAGATACGCAGTATTTT. It translates to CASSLGLAGVLLHTDTQYF.

The V gene is TRBV20-1, the J gene TRBJ2-5, with 10 bases lining up with TRBD2. This CDR3 region has 15 residues. J gave up 6 bases and V 5 bases, and 12 bases lay outside the gene matches. CDR1 and CDR2 (germline): DFQATT, SNEGSKA (reference sequence). CDR3 sequence reads: CSAGASGRSRKTQYF. The CDR3 nucleotides read TGCAGTGCTGGGGCTAGCGGGAGATCAAGAAAGACCCAGTACTTC.

The rearrangement uses TRBV28 and TRBJ2-3; maybe TRBD1 (7 bases). V gave up 0 bases and J gave up 6 bases, with 16 bases separating them. The CDR3 runs 16 residues. The germline gives CDR1 MDHEN, CDR2 SYDVKM. Here the CDR3 reads CASSLWEGALPDTQYF. CDR3 sequence (DNA): TGTGCCAGCAGTTTATGGGAGGGGGCCTTACCGGATACGCAGTATTTT.

This sequence joins TRBV7-3 and TRBJ2-3; D ambiguous. The ends were cut back, 4 bases at V and 5 bases at J, with 4 bases in the middle. CDR1 is SGHTA, CDR2 FQGTGA, per germline. The CDR3 has 11 residues. In DNA, the CDR3 is TGTGCCAGCAGCTCCCTAGATACGCAGTATTTT. Its translation: CASSSLDTQYF.

This clonotype has more than one count but fewer than ten. This chain joins TRBV20-1 and TRBJ2-1; 10 nucleotides agree with TRBD2. Germline V CDR1 and CDR2: DFQATT, SNEGSKA (reference sequence). The CDR3 covers 14 residues. The ends lost 6 bases at V and 2 bases at J; junction bases unmatched: 4. The CDR3 region is CSATGLATYNEQFF. CDR3 coding DNA: TGCAGTGCGACGGGACTAGCGACCTACAATGAGCAGTTCTTC.

The V and J genes are TRBV7-2 and TRBJ1-6; possible D gene TRBD1, 5 bases. With 3 bases removed from V and 10 bases from J, the gap between germline ends came to 16 bases. CDR1 SGHTA and CDR2 FQGNSA come from the germline V gene. CDR3 length: 15 residues. CDR3 bases: TGTGCCAGCAGCTTTTCACCCGGGGCCCGGTCACCCCTCCACTTT. This translates into CASSFSPGARSPLHF.

This clonotype has just one count. The chain couples TRBV6-2 or TRBV6-3 to TRBJ2-3; D ambiguous. The V end was cut by 3 bases, the J end by 4 bases, with 5 bases between. The CDR3 loop spans 12 amino acids. Germline CDR1 is MNHEY and CDR2 is SVGEGT. The CDR3 DNA follows: TGTGCCAGCAGTTATCGGGCAGATACGCAGTATTTT. Translated: CASSYRADTQYF.

The CDR3 loop reads CASSEWGPETQYF. In DNA, the CDR3 is TGTGCCAGCAGTGAATGGGGGCCGGAGACCCAGTACTTC. This chain uses TRBV2 with TRBJ2-5, with D maybe TRBD1 (6 bases). The CDR3 totals 13 residues. Germline V CDR1 and CDR2: SNHLY, FYNNEI. The V and J ends lost 2 bases and 5 bases respectively, with 9 bases between them.

The chain carries TRBV27 and TRBJ2-5; D remains ambiguous. Germline CDR1 reads MNHEY; CDR2 reads SMNVEV (reference sequence). The CDR3 extends over 14 amino acids. Between the trimmed V and J ends, which lost 2 bases and 7 bases, there was a span of 14 bases. This CDR3 is CASSLHGSFWTQYF. CDR3 DNA sequence: TGTGCCAGCAGTTTACATGGTAGCTTTTGGACCCAGTACTTC.

This clonotype appeared once. V gene TRBV7-9 combines with J gene TRBJ2-1; D remains unclear. CDR1 is SEHNR, CDR2 FQNEAQ, per germline (reference sequence). CDR3 length: 16 amino acids. V was pared by 5 bases and J by 3 bases, with 17 bases between. In DNA, the CDR3 is TGTGCCAGCAGCATAAAGGGTTCAGGAATCTACAATGAGCAGTTCTTC. Protein sequence: CASSIKGSGIYNEQFF.